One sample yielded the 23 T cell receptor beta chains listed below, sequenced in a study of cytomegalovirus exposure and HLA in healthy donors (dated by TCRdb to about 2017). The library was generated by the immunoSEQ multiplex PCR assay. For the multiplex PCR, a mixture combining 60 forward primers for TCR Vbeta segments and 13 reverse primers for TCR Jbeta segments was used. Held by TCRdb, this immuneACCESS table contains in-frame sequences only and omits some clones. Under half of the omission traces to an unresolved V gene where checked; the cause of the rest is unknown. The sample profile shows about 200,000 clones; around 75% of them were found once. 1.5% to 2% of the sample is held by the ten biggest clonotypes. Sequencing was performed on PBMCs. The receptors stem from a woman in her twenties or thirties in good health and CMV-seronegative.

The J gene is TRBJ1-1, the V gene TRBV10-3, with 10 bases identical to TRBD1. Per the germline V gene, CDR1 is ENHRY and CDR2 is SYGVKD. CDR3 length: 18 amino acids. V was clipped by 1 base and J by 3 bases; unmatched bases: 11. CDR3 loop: CAISELIPPTGGYTEAFF. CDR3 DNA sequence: TGTGCCATCAGTGAGTTAATCCCACCGACAGGGGGCTACACTGAAGCTTTCTTT.

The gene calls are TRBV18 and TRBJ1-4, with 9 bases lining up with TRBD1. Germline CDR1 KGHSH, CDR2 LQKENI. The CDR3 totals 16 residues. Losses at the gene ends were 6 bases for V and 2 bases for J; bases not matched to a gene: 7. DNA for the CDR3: TGTGCCAGCTCCTCGGACAGGGGTTTCACTAATGAAAAACTGTTTTTT. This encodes CASSSDRGFTNEKLFF.

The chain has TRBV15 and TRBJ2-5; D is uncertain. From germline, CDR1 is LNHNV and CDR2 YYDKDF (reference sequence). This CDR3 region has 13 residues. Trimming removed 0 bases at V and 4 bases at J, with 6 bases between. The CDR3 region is CATSRDRGETQYF. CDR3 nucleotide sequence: TGTGCCACCAGCAGAGATCGCGGAGAGACCCAGTACTTC.

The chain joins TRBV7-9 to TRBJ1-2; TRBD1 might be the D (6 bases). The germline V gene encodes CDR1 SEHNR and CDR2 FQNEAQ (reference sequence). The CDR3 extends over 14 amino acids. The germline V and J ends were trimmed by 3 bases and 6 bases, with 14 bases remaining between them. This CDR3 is CASSLFRGAHGYTF. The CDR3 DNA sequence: TGTGCCAGCAGCTTGTTTCGGGGGGCGCATGGCTACACCTTC.

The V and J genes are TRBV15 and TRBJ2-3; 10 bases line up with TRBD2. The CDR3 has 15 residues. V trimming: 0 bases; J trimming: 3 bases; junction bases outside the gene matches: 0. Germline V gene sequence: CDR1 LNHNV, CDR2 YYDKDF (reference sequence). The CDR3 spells CATSRDSGRTDTQYF. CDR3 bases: TGTGCCACCAGCAGAGATAGCGGGAGGACAGATACGCAGTATTTT.

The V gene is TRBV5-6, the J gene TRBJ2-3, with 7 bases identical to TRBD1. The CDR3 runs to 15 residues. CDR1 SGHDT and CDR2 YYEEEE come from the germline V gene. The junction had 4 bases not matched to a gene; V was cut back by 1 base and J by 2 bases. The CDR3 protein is CASSLIGGDTDTQYF. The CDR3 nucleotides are TGTGCCAGCAGCTTGATAGGGGGCGACACAGATACGCAGTATTTT.

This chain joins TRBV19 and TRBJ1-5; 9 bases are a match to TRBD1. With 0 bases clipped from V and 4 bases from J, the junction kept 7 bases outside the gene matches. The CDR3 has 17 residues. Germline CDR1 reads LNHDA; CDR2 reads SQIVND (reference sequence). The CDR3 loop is CASSIEGPGQGNQPQHF. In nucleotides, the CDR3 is TGTGCCAGTAGTATAGAGGGACCGGGACAGGGAAATCAGCCCCAGCATTTT.

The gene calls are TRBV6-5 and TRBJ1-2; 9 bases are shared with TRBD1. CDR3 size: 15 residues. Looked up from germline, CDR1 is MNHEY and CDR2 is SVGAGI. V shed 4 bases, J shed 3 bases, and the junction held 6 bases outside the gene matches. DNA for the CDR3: TGTGCCAGCAGTTTCCACGACAGGGGGTACTATGGCTACACCTTC. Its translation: CASSFHDRGYYGYTF.

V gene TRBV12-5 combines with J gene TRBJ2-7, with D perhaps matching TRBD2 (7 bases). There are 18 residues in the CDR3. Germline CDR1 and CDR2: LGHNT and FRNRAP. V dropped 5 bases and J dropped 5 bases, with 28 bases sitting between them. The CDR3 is CASGPPLGGHPPWDEQYF. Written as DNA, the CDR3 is TGTGCTAGTGGTCCCCCTTTGGGGGGGCATCCCCCATGGGACGAGCAGTACTTC.

CDR3 bases: TGTGCCAGCAGCCAAGGAGAGGGGACTAGCGGGAGAAATGAGCAGTTCTTC. Its protein is CASSQGEGTSGRNEQFF. The chain links TRBV4-2 to TRBJ2-1; 14 nucleotides agree with TRBD2. Germline V gives CDR1 LGHNA, CDR2 YNFKEQ. The CDR3 is made up of 17 amino acids. J lost 7 bases, V lost 1 base, and 6 bases had no gene match.

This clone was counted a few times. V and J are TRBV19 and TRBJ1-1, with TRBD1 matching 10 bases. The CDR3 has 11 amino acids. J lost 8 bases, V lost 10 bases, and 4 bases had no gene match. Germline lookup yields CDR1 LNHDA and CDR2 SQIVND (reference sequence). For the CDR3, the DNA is TGTGCCACTGGACAGGGGGGGGAAGCTTTCTTT. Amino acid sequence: CATGQGGEAFF.

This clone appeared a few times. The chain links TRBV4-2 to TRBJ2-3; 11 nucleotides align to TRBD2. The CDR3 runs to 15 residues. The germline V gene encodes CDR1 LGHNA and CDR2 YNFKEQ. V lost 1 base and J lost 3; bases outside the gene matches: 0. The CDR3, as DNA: TGTGCCAGCAGCCAAGCTAGCGGGAGGACAGATACGCAGTATTTT. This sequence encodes CASSQASGRTDTQYF.

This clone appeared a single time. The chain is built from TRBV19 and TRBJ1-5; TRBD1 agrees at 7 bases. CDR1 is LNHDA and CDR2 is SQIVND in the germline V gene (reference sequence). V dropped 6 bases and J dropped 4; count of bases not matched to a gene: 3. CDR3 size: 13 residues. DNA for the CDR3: TGTGCCAGTAGGGTGACAGGGAATCAGCCCCAGCATTTT. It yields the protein CASRVTGNQPQHF.

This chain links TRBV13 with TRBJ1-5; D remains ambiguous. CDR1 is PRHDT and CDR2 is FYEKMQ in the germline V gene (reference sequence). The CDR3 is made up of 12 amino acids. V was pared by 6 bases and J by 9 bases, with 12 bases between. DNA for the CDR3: TGTGCCAGCAGTCTTCAGGCTGGGCCCCAGCATTTT. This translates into CASSLQAGPQHF. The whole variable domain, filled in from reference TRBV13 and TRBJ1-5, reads AAGVIQSPRHLIKEKRETATLKCYPIPRHDTVYWYQQGPGQDPQFLISFYEKMQSDKGSIPDRFSAQQFSDYHSELNMSSLELGDSALYFCASSLQAGPQHFGDGTRLSIL.

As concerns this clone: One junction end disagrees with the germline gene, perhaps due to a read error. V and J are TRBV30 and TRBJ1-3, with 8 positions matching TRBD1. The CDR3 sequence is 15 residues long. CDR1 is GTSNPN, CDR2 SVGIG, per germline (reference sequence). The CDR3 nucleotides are TGTGCCTGGAGTGTAAGGCAGGGGGCTGGGAACACCATATATTTT. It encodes CAWSVRQGAGNTIYF.

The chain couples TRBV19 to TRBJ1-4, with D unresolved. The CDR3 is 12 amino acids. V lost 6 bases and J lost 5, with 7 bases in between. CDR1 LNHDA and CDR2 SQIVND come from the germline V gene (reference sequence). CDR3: CASRNGNEKLFF. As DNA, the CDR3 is TGTGCCAGTAGGAACGGGAATGAAAAACTGTTTTTT. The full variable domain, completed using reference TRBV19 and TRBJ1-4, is DGGITQSPKYLFRKEGQNVTLSCEQNLNHDAMYWYRQDPGQGLRLIYYSQIVNDFQKGDIAEGYSVSREKKESFPLTVTSAQKNPTAFYLCASRNGNEKLFFGSGTQLSVL.

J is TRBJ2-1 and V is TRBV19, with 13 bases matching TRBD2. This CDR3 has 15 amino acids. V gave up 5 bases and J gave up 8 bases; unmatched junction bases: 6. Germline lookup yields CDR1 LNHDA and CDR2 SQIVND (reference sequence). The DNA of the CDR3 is TGTGCCAGTAGTTGGACTAGCGGGGGTTTCGATGAGCAGTTCTTC. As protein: CASSWTSGGFDEQFF.

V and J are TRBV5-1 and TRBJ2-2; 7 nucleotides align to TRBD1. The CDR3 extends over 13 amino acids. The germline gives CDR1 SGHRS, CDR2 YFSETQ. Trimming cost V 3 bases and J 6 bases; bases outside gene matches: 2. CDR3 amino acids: CASSWTGSGELFF. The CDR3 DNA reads TGCGCCAGCAGCTGGACAGGTTCCGGGGAGCTGTTTTTT.

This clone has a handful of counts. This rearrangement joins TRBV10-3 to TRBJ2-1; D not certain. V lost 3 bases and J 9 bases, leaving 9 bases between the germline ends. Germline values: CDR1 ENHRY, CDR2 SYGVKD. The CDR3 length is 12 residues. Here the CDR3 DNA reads TGTGCCATCAGTGACATACTTAGTGAGCAGTTCTTC. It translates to CAISDILSEQFF.

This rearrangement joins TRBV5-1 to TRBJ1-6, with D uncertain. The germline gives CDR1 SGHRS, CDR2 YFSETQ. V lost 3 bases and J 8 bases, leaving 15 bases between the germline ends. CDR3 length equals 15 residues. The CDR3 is CASSSSDPRDSPLHF. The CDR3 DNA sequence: TGCGCCAGCAGCTCAAGTGACCCGCGGGATTCACCCCTCCACTTT.

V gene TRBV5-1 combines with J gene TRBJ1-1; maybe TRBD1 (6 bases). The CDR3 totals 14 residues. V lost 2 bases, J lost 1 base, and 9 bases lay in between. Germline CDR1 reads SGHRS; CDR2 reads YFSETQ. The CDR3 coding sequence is TGCGCCAGCAGCTTCCGAGGGGGGAACACTGAAGCTTTCTTT. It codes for CASSFRGGNTEAFF.

The CDR3 protein is CASSLVRGQNSPLHF. For the CDR3, the DNA is TGTGCCAGCAGCTTGGTCAGGGGCCAGAATTCACCCCTCCACTTT. The rearrangement uses TRBV5-8 and TRBJ1-6; D is possibly TRBD1 (6 bases). The CDR3 consists of 15 residues. CDR1 is SGHTS, CDR2 YDEGEE, per germline. V lost 0 bases to trimming and J lost 7 bases, with 11 bases between them.

The CDR3 spells CASKGGSGNTIYF. The CDR3 nucleotides read TGTGCCAGCAAAGGCGGCTCTGGAAACACCATATATTTT. The rearrangement uses TRBV6-1 and TRBJ1-3; no clear D. The V and J ends lost 7 bases and 0 bases respectively, with 7 bases between them. Germline loops: CDR1 MNHNS, CDR2 SASEGT. The CDR3 covers 13 residues.